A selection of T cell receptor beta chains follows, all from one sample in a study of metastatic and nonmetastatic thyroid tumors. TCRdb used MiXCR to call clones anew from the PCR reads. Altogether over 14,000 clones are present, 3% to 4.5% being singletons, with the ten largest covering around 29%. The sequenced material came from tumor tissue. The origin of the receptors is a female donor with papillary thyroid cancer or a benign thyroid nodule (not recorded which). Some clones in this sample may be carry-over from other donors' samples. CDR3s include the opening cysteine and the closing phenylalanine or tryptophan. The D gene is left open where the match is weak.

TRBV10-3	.	CAISRTAQETQYF
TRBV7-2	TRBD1	CASSGQGFDEKLFF
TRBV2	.	CASRGGLYTEAFF
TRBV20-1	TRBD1	CSARDVPGQAKSNYGYTF
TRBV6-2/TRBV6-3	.	CASSDQVGSNVLTF
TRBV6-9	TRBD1	CASSYGTGLHNEQFF
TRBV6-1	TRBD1	CASGRTGGDYGYTF
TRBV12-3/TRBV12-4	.	CASSPLEGVNTGELFF
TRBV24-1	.	CATSRLPGYTF
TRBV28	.	CASSSLLGSAYEQYF
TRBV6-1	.	CASSVTGNTEACF
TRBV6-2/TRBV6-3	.	CASRTPQGRNTDTQYF
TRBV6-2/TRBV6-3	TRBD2	CASSSGTSGGADTQYF
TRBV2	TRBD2	CASSALAGGTDTQYF
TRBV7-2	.	CASSLGGGLYEQYF
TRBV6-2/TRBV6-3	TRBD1	CASSYGGTGGITEAFF
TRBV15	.	CATSLGLREAFF
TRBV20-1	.	CSASRREPGRNPYEQYF
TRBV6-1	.	CASSVTGGGTFF
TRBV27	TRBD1	CASRPGTGNYEQYF
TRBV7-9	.	CASSLDNQPQHF
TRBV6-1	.	CASSEGVPNTGELFF
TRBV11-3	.	CASSLTHSYNEQFF
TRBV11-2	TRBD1	CASSLRDRGFSYEQYF
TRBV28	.	CASSSTLTSARSYNEQFF
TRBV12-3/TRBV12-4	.	CASSLGQRGNSPLHF
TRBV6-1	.	CASSENFSEAFF
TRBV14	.	CASRGRGYEQYF
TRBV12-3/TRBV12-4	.	CASSSMTGAYNEQFF
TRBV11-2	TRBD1	CASSLGTTGAPLHF
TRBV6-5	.	CASSYSPRTVYTEAFF
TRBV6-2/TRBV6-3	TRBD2	CASRSSGRGDTQYF
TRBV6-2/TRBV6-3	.	CASKRGFTDTQYF
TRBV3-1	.	CASSRAGQNYEQYF